This TCR beta chain was sequenced in a study of human T cells and chemical hapten exposure. As to time point: pre-sensitization, week 0. This sample's treatment: therapeutic diphenylcyclopropenone sensitization with weekly scalp DPC. TCRdb re-analysed the RACE reads in MiXCR, keeping a single row per CDR3 protein. The table includes about 180,000 distinct CDR3 sequences, around 30% detected once. V shed 7 bases and J shed 5 bases, with 18 bases lying between them. CDR3 length: 13 residues. Germline V gives CDR1 SQVTM, CDR2 ANQGSEA. The TCR comes from a woman aged 25 to 39 with alopecia areata. Some clones in this sample may be carry-over from other donors' samples. The sample here was whole blood, taken in connection with sensitization to the hapten diphenylcyclopropenone (DPC). The J gene is TRBJ2-7, the V gene TRBV29-1; D is tentatively TRBD1 or TRBD2 (5 bases each). The CDR3: CSARFGGRNEQYF. The CDR3 nucleotides read TGCAGCGCCCGCTTTGGGGGACGAAACGAGCAGTACTTC.